This is a list of T cell receptor beta chains from one sample in a study of graft-versus-host responses after intestinal transplantation. For these TCRs, the target antigens are not known. The repertoire was sequenced with immunoSEQ multiplex PCR; TCRdb's copy has only in-frame clones and lacks some. The table has 80,000 to 100,000 clones, 70% to 90% seen once; the top ten hold 0.3% to 0.4%. The material was unstimulated CD4+ T cells sorted from spleen or lymph node cells, obtained before intestinal transplant. These receptors were taken from a human donor who received an intestinal transplant. CDR3s include the opening cysteine and the closing phenylalanine or tryptophan. Each record gives: CDR3 length, V gene, D gene, J gene, CDR3 protein. D genes are given only for firm matches.

12	TRBV5-4	NA	TRBJ1-2	CASSGDKYGYTF
14	TRBV25-1	NA	TRBJ2-7	CASSDSGSSYEQYF
19	TRBV7-7	TRBD1	TRBJ1-3	CADTVRDRGRRGSGNTIYF
15	TRBV6-5	NA	TRBJ1-5	CASSPTDSTNQPQHF
14	TRBV2	TRBD1	TRBJ1-1	CASSEQGVNTEAFF
14	TRBV2	NA	TRBJ1-1	CASSAQGGPTEAFF
15	TRBV5-1	NA	TRBJ2-3	CASSLEASGTDTQYF
11	TRBV19	NA	TRBJ1-2	CASSIGEGYTF
16	TRBV9	TRBD2	TRBJ2-1	CASSGGGGALGDEQFF
16	TRBV5-1	TRBD2	TRBJ2-7	CARTLVIAGDFYEQYF
16	TRBV5-1	TRBD1	TRBJ1-6	CASSLLDSGQGSPLHF
14	TRBV21-1	NA	TRBJ2-7	CAHRGSGFNYEQYF
16	TRBV6-6	NA	TRBJ2-7	CASSLSLQGNTYEQYF
15	TRBV2	TRBD2	NA	CASIITTSGTYEQYF
15	TRBV11-2	TRBD2	TRBJ2-7	CASSLGTSLFYEQYF
17	TRBV28	NA	TRBJ1-4	CASTPAGGLATNEKLFF
13	TRBV19	TRBD1	TRBJ1-5	CASRDRDNQPQHF
15	TRBV19	NA	TRBJ1-6	CASSQKSSYNSPLHF
15	TRBV7-8	NA	TRBJ2-5	CASSLDARGGETQYF
13	TRBV7-9	TRBD1	TRBJ1-1	CASSSRTGDEAFF
14	TRBV27	TRBD1	TRBJ1-5	CASSFGTGNQPQHF
16	TRBV7-9	TRBD2	TRBJ2-3	CASSGWTSGTADTQYF
14	TRBV28	TRBD2	TRBJ2-3	CASSMGLASDTQYF
13	TRBV4-1	TRBD1	TRBJ2-7	CASSQVVRGTLYF
14	TRBV2	TRBD1	TRBJ2-7	CASSLGQISYEQYF
13	TRBV4-1	TRBD1	TRBJ1-2	CASSPTGGFGYTF
15	TRBV28	NA	TRBJ1-3	CASSPDRFSGNTIYF
13	TRBV6-8	NA	TRBJ2-7	CASTWPREFEQYF
15	TRBV2	NA	TRBJ1-5	CASSSPGGPNQPQHF
17	TRBV2	TRBD2	TRBJ2-3	CASWGLAGGRGPDTQYF
15	TRBV18	TRBD2	TRBJ2-3	CASSPGTSSADTQYF
13	TRBV9	NA	TRBJ1-1	CASSVAPGAEAFF
15	TRBV7-9	TRBD2	TRBJ2-7	CASSFSGGAVHEQYF
14	TRBV28	NA	TRBJ1-1	CASIKWGRGTEAFF
14	TRBV27	NA	TRBJ2-7	CASRDRQVSGEQYF
16	TRBV27	TRBD1	TRBJ1-2	CASSLGQGISNYGYTF
13	TRBV28	NA	TRBJ2-5	CASSPGGWETQYF
15	TRBV6-4	TRBD1	TRBJ2-1	CASSETGGSYNEQFF
11	TRBV2	NA	TRBJ1-2	CAIRADYGYTF
18	TRBV28	NA	TRBJ1-5	CASSLFQFRGGSDQPQHF
15	TRBV28	NA	TRBJ1-5	CASRGGLWGNQPQHF
16	TRBV7-8	TRBD2	TRBJ2-3	CASSLIGAGGTDTQYF
13	TRBV5-1	TRBD1	TRBJ1-2	CASSRNRGQGYTF
18	TRBV5-1	TRBD1	TRBJ2-6	CASSSPSEEDRANNVLTF
14	TRBV2	NA	TRBJ1-2	CASESRANLYGYTF
15	TRBV19	TRBD2	TRBJ2-1	CASSKGTSGINEQFF
15	TRBV28	NA	TRBJ1-2	CASSYPGGSGDGYTF
12	TRBV28	NA	TRBJ1-2	CASSSLDYGYTF
13	TRBV11-1	NA	TRBJ2-5	CASSLGQKETQYF
12	TRBV30	NA	TRBJ2-3	CAWSALRDTQYF
18	TRBV4-1	NA	TRBJ2-5	CASSQEILGKGIQETQYF
15	TRBV28	NA	TRBJ1-5	CASILSGGNNQPQHF
14	TRBV7-3	NA	TRBJ2-5	CASSPGPQGGTQYF